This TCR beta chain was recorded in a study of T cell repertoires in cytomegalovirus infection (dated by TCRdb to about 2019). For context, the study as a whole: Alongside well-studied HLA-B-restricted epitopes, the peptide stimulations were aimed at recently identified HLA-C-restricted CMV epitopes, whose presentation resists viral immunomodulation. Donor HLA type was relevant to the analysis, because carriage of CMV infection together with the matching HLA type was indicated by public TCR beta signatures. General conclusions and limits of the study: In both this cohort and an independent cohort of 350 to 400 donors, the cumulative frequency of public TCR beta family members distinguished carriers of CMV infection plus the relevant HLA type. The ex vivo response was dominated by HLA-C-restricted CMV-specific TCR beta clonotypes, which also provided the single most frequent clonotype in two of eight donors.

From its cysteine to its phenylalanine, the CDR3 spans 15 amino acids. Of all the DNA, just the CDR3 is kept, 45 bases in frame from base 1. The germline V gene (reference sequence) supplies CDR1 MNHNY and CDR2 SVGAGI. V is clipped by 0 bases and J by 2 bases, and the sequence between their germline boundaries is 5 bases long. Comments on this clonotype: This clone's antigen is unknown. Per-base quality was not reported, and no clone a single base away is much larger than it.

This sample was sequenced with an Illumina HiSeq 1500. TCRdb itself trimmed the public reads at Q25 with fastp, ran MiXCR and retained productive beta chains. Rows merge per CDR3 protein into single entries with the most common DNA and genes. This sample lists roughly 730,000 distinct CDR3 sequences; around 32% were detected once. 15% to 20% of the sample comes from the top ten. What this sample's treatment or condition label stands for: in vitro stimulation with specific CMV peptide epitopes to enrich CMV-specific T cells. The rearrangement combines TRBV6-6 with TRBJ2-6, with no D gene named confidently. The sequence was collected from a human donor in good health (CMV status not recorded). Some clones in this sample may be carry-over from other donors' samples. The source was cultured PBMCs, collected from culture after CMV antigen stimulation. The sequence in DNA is TGTGCCAGCAGTTACTCTAGTACTGGGGCCAACGTCCTGACTTTC. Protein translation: CASSYSSTGANVLTF.